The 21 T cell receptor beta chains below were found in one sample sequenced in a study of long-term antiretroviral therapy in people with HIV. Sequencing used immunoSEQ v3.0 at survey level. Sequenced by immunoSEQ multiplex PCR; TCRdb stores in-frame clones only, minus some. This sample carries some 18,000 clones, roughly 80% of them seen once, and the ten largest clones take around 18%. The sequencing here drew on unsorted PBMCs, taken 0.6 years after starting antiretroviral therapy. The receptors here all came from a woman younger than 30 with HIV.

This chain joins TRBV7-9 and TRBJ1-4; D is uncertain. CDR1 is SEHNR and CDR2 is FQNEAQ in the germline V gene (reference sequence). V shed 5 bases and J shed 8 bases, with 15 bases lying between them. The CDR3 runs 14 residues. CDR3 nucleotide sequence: TGTGCCAGCAGCCCACTAGGAGTGGAGGAAAAACTGTTTTTT. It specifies CASSPLGVEEKLFF.

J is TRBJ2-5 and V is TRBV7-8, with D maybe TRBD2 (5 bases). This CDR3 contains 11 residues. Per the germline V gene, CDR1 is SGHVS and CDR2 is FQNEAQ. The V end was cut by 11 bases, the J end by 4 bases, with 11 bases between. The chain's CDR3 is CAATRGETQYF. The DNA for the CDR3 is TGTGCCGCCACCCGGGGAGAGACCCAGTACTTC.

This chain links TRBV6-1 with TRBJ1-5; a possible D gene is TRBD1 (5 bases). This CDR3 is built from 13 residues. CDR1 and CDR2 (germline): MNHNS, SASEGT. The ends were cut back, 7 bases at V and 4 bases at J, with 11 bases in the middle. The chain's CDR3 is CASTRGVNQPQHF. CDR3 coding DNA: TGTGCCAGCACCCGGGGGGTAAATCAGCCCCAGCATTTT.

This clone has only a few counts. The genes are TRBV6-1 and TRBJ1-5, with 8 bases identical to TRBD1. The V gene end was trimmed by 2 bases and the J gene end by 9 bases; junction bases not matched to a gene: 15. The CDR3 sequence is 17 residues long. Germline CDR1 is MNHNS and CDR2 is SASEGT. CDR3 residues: CASSERTGWDVGTPQHF. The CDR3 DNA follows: TGTGCCAGCAGTGAAAGGACAGGGTGGGATGTAGGTACGCCCCAGCATTTT.

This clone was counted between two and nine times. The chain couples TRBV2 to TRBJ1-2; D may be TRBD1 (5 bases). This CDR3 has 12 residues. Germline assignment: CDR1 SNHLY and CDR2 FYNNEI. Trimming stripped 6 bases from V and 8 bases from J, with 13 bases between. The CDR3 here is CASRRDEGGYTF. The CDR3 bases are TGTGCCAGCAGGCGGGACGAAGGGGGCTACACCTTC.

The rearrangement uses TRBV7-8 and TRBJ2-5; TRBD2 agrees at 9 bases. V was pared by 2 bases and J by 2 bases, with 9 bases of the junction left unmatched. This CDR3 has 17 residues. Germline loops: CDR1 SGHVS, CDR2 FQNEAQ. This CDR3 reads CASSLSLAGWGQETQYF. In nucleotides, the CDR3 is TGTGCCAGCAGCTTAAGCCTAGCGGGGTGGGGGCAAGAGACCCAGTACTTC.

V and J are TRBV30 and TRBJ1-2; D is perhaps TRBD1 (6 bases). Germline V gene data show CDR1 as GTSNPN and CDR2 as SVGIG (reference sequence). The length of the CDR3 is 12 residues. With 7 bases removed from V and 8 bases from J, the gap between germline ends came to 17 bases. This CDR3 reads CASETGAGGYTF. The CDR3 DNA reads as TGTGCCTCAGAAACGGGGGCGGGGGGCTACACCTTC. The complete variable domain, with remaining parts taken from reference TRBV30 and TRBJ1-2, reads SQTIHQWPATLVQPVGSPLSLECTVEGTSNPNLYWYRQAAGRGLQLLFYSVGIGQISSEVPQNLSASRPQDRQFILSSKKLLLSDSGFYLCASETGAGGYTFGSGTRLTVV.

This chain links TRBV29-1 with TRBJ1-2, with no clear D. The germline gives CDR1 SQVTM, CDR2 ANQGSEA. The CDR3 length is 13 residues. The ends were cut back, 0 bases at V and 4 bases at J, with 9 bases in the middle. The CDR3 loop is CSVEDQASYGYTF. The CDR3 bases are TGCAGCGTTGAAGATCAGGCAAGCTATGGCTACACCTTC.

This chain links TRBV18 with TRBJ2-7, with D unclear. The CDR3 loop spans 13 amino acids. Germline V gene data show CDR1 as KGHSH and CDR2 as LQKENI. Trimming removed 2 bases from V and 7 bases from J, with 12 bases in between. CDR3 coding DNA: TGTGCCAGCTCACCAGTAGCCGAAGGGGAGCAGTACTTC. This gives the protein CASSPVAEGEQYF.

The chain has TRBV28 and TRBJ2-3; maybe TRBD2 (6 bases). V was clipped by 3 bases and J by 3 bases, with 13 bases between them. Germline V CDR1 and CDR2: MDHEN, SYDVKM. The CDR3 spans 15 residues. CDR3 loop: CASSFPGVLTDTQYF. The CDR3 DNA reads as TGTGCCAGCAGTTTCCCGGGAGTGTTGACAGATACGCAGTATTTT.

Here the CDR3 DNA reads TGTGCCATCAGATACCAGACAGGTTTGGACGGCTACACCTTC. It codes for CAIRYQTGLDGYTF. The V call is TRBV10-3, the J call TRBJ1-2, with D possibly being TRBD1 (6 bases). In germline, CDR1 is ENHRY, CDR2 SYGVKD. This CDR3 has 14 amino acids. The V end was cut by 6 bases, the J end by 8 bases, with 19 bases between.

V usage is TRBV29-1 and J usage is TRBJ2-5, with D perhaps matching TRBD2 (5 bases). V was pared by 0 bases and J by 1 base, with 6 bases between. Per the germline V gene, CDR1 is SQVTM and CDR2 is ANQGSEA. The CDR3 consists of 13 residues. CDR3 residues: CSVEEDSQETQYF. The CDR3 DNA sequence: TGCAGCGTTGAAGAGGACTCCCAAGAGACCCAGTACTTC. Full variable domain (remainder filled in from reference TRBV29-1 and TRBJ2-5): SAVISQKPSRDICQRGTSLTIQCQVDSQVTMMFWYRQQPGQSLTLIATANQGSEATYESGFVIDKFPISRPNLTFSTLTVSNMSPEDSSIYLCSVEEDSQETQYFGPGTRLLVL.

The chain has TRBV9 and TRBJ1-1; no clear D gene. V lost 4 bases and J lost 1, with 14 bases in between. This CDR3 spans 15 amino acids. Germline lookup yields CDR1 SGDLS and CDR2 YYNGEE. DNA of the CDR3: TGTGCCAGCAGCCCCTCGGCCGGCGCGAACACTGAAGCTTTCTTT. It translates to CASSPSAGANTEAFF. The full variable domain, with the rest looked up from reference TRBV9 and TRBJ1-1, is DSGVTQTPKHLITATGQRVTLRCSPRSGDLSVYWYQQSLDQGLQFLIQYYNGEERAKGNILERFSAQQFPDLHSELNLSSLELGDSALYFCASSPSAGANTEAFFGQGTRLTVV.

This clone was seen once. This CDR3 reads CASSFFDSPTQPQHF. CDR3 nucleotides: TGTGCCAGCAGCTTCTTTGACAGTCCGACTCAGCCCCAGCATTTT. The genes are TRBV7-3 and TRBJ1-5; a weak D match, TRBD1 (5 bases). Germline V CDR1 and CDR2: SGHTA, FQGTGA. The CDR3 spans 15 residues. Trimming removed 3 bases from V and 6 bases from J, with 15 bases in between.

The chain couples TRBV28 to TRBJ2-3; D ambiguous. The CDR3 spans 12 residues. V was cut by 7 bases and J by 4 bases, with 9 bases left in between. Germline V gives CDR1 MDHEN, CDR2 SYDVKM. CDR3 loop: CASTSRPDTQYF. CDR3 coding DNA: TGTGCCAGCACCTCTCGACCAGATACGCAGTATTTT.

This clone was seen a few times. CDR3 loop: CASSRTGGHEQYF. The CDR3 region has the DNA TGTGCCAGCTCGCGAACAGGGGGTCACGAGCAGTACTTC. The chain couples TRBV18 to TRBJ2-7; TRBD1 aligns across 8 bases. CDR3 length: 13 amino acids. Germline loops: CDR1 KGHSH, CDR2 LQKENI. V was pared by 6 bases and J by 5 bases, with 6 bases of the junction left unmatched.

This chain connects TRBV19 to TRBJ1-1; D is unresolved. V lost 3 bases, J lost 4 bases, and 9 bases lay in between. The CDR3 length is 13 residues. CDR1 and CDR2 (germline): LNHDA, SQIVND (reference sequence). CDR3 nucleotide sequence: TGTGCCAGTAGTATGGGGAGAAGCACTGAAGCTTTCTTT. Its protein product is CASSMGRSTEAFF.

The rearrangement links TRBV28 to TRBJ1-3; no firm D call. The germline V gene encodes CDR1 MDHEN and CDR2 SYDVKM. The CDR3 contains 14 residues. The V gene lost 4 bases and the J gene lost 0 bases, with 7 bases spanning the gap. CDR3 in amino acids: CASSSVVSGNTIYF. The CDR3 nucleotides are TGTGCCAGCAGTTCGGTAGTCTCTGGAAACACCATATATTTT.

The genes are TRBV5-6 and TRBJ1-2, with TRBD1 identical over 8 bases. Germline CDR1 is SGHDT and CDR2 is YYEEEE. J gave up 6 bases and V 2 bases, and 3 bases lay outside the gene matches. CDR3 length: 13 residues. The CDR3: CASSFGQGDGYTF. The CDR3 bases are TGTGCCAGCAGCTTCGGACAGGGAGATGGCTACACCTTC.

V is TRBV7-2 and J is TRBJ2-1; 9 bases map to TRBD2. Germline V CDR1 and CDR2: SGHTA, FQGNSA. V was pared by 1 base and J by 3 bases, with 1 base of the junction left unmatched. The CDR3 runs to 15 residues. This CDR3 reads CASSLDSGGYNEQFF. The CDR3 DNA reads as TGTGCCAGCAGCTTAGATAGCGGGGGCTACAATGAGCAGTTCTTC.

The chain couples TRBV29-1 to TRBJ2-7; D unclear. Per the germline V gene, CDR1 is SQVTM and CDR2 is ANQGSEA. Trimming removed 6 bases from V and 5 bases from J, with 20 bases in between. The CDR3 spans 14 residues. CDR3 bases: TGCAGCGTCCTCCTTGGGGTTAGGTTCGACGAGCAGTACTTC. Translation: CSVLLGVRFDEQYF.